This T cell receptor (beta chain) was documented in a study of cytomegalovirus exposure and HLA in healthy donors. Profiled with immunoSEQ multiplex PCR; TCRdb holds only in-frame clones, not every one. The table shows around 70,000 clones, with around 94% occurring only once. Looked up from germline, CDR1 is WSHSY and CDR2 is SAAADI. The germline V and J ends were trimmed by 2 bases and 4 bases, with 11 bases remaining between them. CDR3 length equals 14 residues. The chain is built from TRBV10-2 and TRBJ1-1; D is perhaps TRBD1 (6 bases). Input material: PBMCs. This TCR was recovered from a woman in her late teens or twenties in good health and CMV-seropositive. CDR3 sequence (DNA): TGCGCCAGCAGTGAGGGGGGCGCCTCCACTGAAGCTTTCTTT. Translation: CASSEGGASTEAFF.